The T cell receptor beta chain described here comes from a study of shared clonotypes between healthy human individuals. This CDR3 comprises 13 residues. Germline V gives CDR1 SGHAT, CDR2 FQNNGV. V shed 3 bases and J shed 8 bases, with 13 bases lying between them. For sorted subsets, 150 to 200 ng DNA per replicate equaled approximately 30,000 T cell genomes. Sequencing was performed with immunoSEQ multiplex PCR; in TCRdb, only in-frame clones are kept and a portion is missing. This table holds 2,500,000 or so clones, 93% found once. The TCR originated in a man between 18 and 35 years old in good health. Some clones in this sample may be carry-over from other donors' samples. Sample: naive CD4+ T cells from PBMCs. Subset: CD45RA+ positively selected. V usage is TRBV11-2 and J usage is TRBJ2-5; unclear D gene. CDR3 amino acids: CASSFFASSTQYF. In DNA, the CDR3 is TGTGCCAGCAGCTTTTTTGCTTCGTCAACCCAGTACTTC.